These T cell receptor beta chains were read from a single sample in a study of graft-versus-host responses after intestinal transplantation. TCRdb's copy holds only in-frame clones and misses some; the assay was immunoSEQ multiplex PCR. Found here are some 14,000 clones, around a third of them singletons; the top ten hold about 1.9%. The source material was alloreactive CD8+ T cells from a mixed lymphocyte reaction culture, sampled before intestinal transplant. The receptors originated from a human patient who received an intestinal transplant. CDR3s leave out the opening cysteine and the closing phenylalanine or tryptophan. A D gene is named only where the DNA matches it firmly.

>TRBV27|10|-
ASGDSNSPLH
>TRBV6-5|12|-
ASSYSAGYDGYT
>TRBV19|12|TRBD2
ASSVAGDEYEQY
>TRBV4-3|17|TRBD1
ASSQELRDRGAYNSPLH
>TRBV5-8|13|-
ASSLRTGFQDTIY
>TRBV7-9|14|TRBD1
ASSSSGTVAKNIQY
>TRBV29-1|11|TRBD1
SVLTGLSYEQY
>TRBV7-8|13|-
ASSLVIGGRTEAF
>TRBV10-2|11|TRBD1
ASSGTGTYGYT
>TRBV5-4|11|-
ASSFWGGHEQY
>TRBV4-3|15|-
ASSQDRAGTTNEKLF
>TRBV7-2|16|TRBD2
ASSLFSNAGGSTDTQY
>TRBV7-7|16|TRBD1
ASSSGQGREGYNEKLF
>TRBV5-1|18|TRBD2
ASSLLGLAGPSLQEYEQY
>TRBV4-1|15|TRBD1
ASSQLPPGQLSYEQY
>TRBV4-3|15|TRBD2
ASSQDRASGGASEQF
>TRBV25-1|14|TRBD1
ASSESRGQGIYEQY
>TRBV19|13|TRBD2
ASSIAGGSYNEQF
>TRBV5-1|12|-
ASSPRTAQETQY
>TRBV21-1|13|-
ASSKVRSSKNIQY
>TRBV12-5|11|-
ASATESNTEAF
>TRBV4-1|13|-
ASSQSIYSNQPQH
>TRBV5-5|11|-
ASSLGGHYEQY
>TRBV30|13|-
AWGGATGAGYEQY
>TRBV7-8|14|TRBD1
ASSLAQGARGNTIY
>TRBV4-3|12|TRBD1
ASSRSGTGNEQY
>TRBV6-1|11|-
ASGKGGAEKLF
>TRBV7-9|13|TRBD2
ASSLVGGYQETQY